The 11 T cell receptor beta chains in this list originate from one sample, sequenced in a study of beta chain features in type 1 diabetes. Study observations and caveats: Across all four CD4+ subsets, people with type 1 diabetes showed modestly shorter TCRB CDR3s.

Of the isolated RNA, all was reverse transcribed, and so the sequenced material was expressed TCRB transcripts. Sequencing was performed with immunoSEQ multiplex PCR; in TCRdb, only in-frame clones are kept and a portion is missing. The sample records 500,000 to 800,000 clones, around 12% being singletons. Their cognate antigens are unknown. The sequenced material came from naive CD4+ T cells from blood. These receptors were obtained from a man under 40 with type 1 diabetes.

This clone has only a few counts. V gene TRBV2 combines with J gene TRBJ2-5; no firm D call. V lost 5 bases and J lost 5, with 12 bases in between. Germline lookup yields CDR1 SNHLY and CDR2 FYNNEI. CDR3 length: 13 amino acids. The CDR3 nucleotides are TGTGCCAGCAGTCGGCCGCTACGGGAGACCCAGTACTTC. Its protein product is CASSRPLRETQYF.

This chain connects TRBV29-1 to TRBJ2-5, with 7 positions matching TRBD2. V was pared by 6 bases and J by 5 bases, with 9 bases of the junction left unmatched. Per the germline V gene, CDR1 is SQVTM and CDR2 is ANQGSEA. The CDR3 runs 13 residues. The CDR3 is CSVFNTGGETQYF. CDR3 in DNA: TGCAGCGTCTTCAACACGGGAGGCGAGACCCAGTACTTC.

This clone was picked up a small number of times. The V call is TRBV7-2, the J call TRBJ2-7, with no clear D. The CDR3 has 11 amino acids. Trimming stripped 5 bases from V and 7 bases from J, with 9 bases between. Germline V CDR1 and CDR2: SGHTA, FQGNSA. This CDR3 is CASSAGPEQYF. CDR3 sequence (DNA): TGTGCCAGCAGCGCTGGCCCGGAGCAGTACTTC. The complete variable domain, with remaining parts taken from reference TRBV7-2 and TRBJ2-7, reads GAGVSQSPSNKVTEKGKDVELRCDPISGHTALYWYRQSLGQGLEFLIYFQGNSAPDKSGLPSDRFSAERTGGSVSTLTIQRTQQEDSAVYLCASSAGPEQYFGPGTRLTVT.

This chain joins TRBV7-9 and TRBJ2-1; 8 nucleotides align to TRBD1. V was clipped by 6 bases and J by 7 bases; unmatched bases: 5. Germline loops: CDR1 SEHNR, CDR2 FQNEAQ (reference sequence). The CDR3 is 13 amino acids. The CDR3 loop is CASRDDRGNEQFF. DNA of the CDR3: TGTGCCAGCAGGGATGACAGGGGAAATGAGCAGTTCTTC.

The rearrangement links TRBV9 to TRBJ2-1; 8 positions match TRBD2. The CDR3 length is 16 residues. CDR1 SGDLS and CDR2 YYNGEE come from the germline V gene. J gave up 6 bases and V 0 bases, and 8 bases lay outside the gene matches. The CDR3 loop is CASSVEARGDTNEQFF. In DNA form, the CDR3 reads TGTGCCAGCAGCGTAGAAGCGCGGGGGGATACCAATGAGCAGTTCTTC.

The chain joins TRBV5-4 to TRBJ1-2; D uncertain. The CDR3 has 14 residues. Trimming removed 4 bases from V and 1 base from J, with 11 bases in between. Germline values: CDR1 SGHNT, CDR2 YYREEE (reference sequence). CDR3 region: CASSAAGDNYGYTF. The DNA of the CDR3 is TGTGCCAGCAGCGCCGCCGGCGATAACTATGGCTACACCTTC.

V gene TRBV18 combines with J gene TRBJ2-7; 7 nucleotides align to TRBD2. Looked up from germline, CDR1 is KGHSH and CDR2 is LQKENI. This CDR3 has 16 amino acids. Trimming took 1 base from V and 5 from J; bases not matched to a gene: 11. The chain's CDR3 is CASSPQDQGGRDEQYF. DNA for the CDR3: TGTGCCAGCTCACCACAGGATCAGGGAGGGAGGGACGAGCAGTACTTC.

The sample holds a few counts of this clone. Distinct nucleotide sequences in the sample also encode this CDR3. This chain joins TRBV7-2 and TRBJ2-5; perhaps TRBD1 as D (5 bases). The CDR3 extends over 14 amino acids. Per the germline V gene, CDR1 is SGHTA and CDR2 is FQGNSA. The germline V and J ends were trimmed by 1 base and 1 base, with 7 bases remaining between them. The CDR3 sequence is CASSLGQTQETQYF. Here the CDR3 DNA reads TGTGCCAGCAGCTTAGGACAGACCCAAGAGACCCAGTACTTC.

In this sample, this clone turned up a few times. The rearrangement links TRBV5-4 to TRBJ2-1; D uncertain. V lost 4 bases and J lost 0, with 11 bases in between. Germline loops: CDR1 SGHNT, CDR2 YYREEE (reference sequence). The CDR3 covers 15 residues. CDR3 region: CASSATPSSYNEQFF. The CDR3 coding sequence is TGTGCCAGCAGCGCCACACCGAGCTCCTACAATGAGCAGTTCTTC.

This clone was found a few times. The V gene is TRBV5-1, the J gene TRBJ1-1; possibly TRBD1 for D (5 bases). Germline V gives CDR1 SGHRS, CDR2 YFSETQ. The CDR3 extends over 15 amino acids. Trimming removed 2 bases at V and 1 base at J, with 12 bases between. The CDR3 spells CASSFASTGNTEAFF. The CDR3 nucleotides read TGCGCCAGCAGCTTTGCGTCCACAGGGAACACTGAAGCTTTCTTT.

J is TRBJ2-5 and V is TRBV5-1, with 7 bases fitting TRBD1. This CDR3 is 15 amino acids long. Germline lookup yields CDR1 SGHRS and CDR2 YFSETQ. V shed 0 bases, J shed 1 base, and the junction held 3 bases outside the gene matches. CDR3 protein: CASSLGGQFQETQYF. The DNA for the CDR3 is TGCGCCAGCAGCTTGGGGGGACAGTTCCAAGAGACCCAGTACTTC.